The clone carrying this TCR beta chain has ten or more counts. The antigen is undetermined. The CDR3 covers 13 residues. V was shortened by 6 bases and J by 0 bases, with 8 bases between the two germline ends. The patients, who ranged from 18 to 65 in age, presented with newly diagnosed hyperthyroidism lasting under 2 months. Blood sampling occurred at first hyperthyroidism diagnosis, ahead of any ophthalmopathy symptoms. Isolation of PBMCs was performed on about 9.9 ml fresh peripheral blood. It was RNA transcripts that yielded the amplified TCR beta CDR3 regions. Researchers ran a first-round RT-PCR on the TCR CDR3 using the HTBI primer set. A single record per CDR3 protein comes from TCRdb applying MiXCR to the multiplex PCR reads. The table has under 450,000 distinct CDR3 sequences, less than 15% seen once; the top ten hold about 20%. This entry belongs to a study of T cells in Graves' hyperthyroidism and ophthalmopathy.

Regarding the study as a whole: Blood also carried most thyroid clonotypes expanded above 0.001.

The V and J genes are TRBV12-3 or TRBV12-4 and TRBJ1-1; no clear D. The material sequenced was blood. This TCR was sampled from a man in his thirties or forties with Graves' hyperthyroidism that later progressed to Graves' ophthalmopathy. The CDR3 bases are TGTGCCAGCAGCCCCCTTATGAACACTGAAGCTTTCTTT. Translation gives CASSPLMNTEAFF.